This T cell receptor beta chain was identified in a study of blood T cell repertoires in COVID-19. In the study overall: In each case, the material was cDNA or gDNA derived from T cells, B-cell-depleted T cells, or PBMCs.

CDR1 is MNHNS, CDR2 SASEGT, per germline. This CDR3 comprises 16 residues. This clone has only a few counts. Sequence at one end of the junction differs from germline and may be a read error. Original processing methods: Counts of nucleated cells, estimated from reference gene primer amplification, were obtained. Measured with immunoSEQ multiplex PCR; TCRdb has only the in-frame clones, and not every one. That table supplies the V and J calls and clone size; D and trimming were determined from the DNA. The data hold approximately 250,000 clones, with 84% observed a single time. The receptor comes from a woman in her forties who had recovered from COVID-19. Source material: peripheral blood. The rearrangement links TRBV6-1 to TRBJ1-5, with D perhaps matching TRBD1 (6 bases). The CDR3 DNA sequence: TGTGCCAGCAGGGAAGTACAGGGCTGGGGCAATCAGCCCCAGCATTTT. It is translated as CASREVQGWGNQPQHF.